This T cell receptor (beta chain) was observed in a study of cytomegalovirus exposure and HLA in healthy donors. Study-level findings and limits: Later on, analysis showed that most CMV-associated TCR beta chains appeared to be HLA-restricted. A later analysis appeared to link common viral pathogens to several of the most significant clusters. Later, an analysis showed that TCR beta chains associated with HLA were more clonally expanded than others that were equally common.

PCR employed 60 Vbeta and 13 Jbeta primers. As originally analysed: There were about 80 million unique TCR beta chains by a later count, and some 11 million of them were shared. Produced via immunoSEQ multiplex PCR; TCRdb's table is partial and in-frame only. V and J calls and clone size are given by that table; D and trimming were obtained from the DNA. The sample carries just over 150,000 clones, 75% to 90% recorded once. A note on this clone: Its matching antigen is unknown.

The sample taken for sequencing was PBMCs. The origin of this receptor is a male donor in good health and CMV-seropositive.

The CDR3 loop is CASVGRGPGRQETQYF. The CDR3 DNA sequence: TGTGCCAGCGTGGGCCGCGGGCCGGGTAGGCAAGAGACCCAGTACTTC. The gene calls are TRBV11-3 and TRBJ2-5; D may be TRBD2 (5 bases). The CDR3 spans 16 residues. Trimming pared 8 bases from V and 2 bases from J, leaving 21 bases between. From germline, CDR1 is SGHNT and CDR2 YENEEA.